This T cell receptor beta chain is drawn from a study of T cells in Graves' hyperthyroidism and ophthalmopathy. Study summary: The authors collected peripheral blood at initial diagnosis, before any treatment. Findings and limits, study-wide: Most clonotypes expanded in the thyroid (above 0.001) were also present in blood.

TCR beta CDR3 region amplification was performed from RNA transcripts. Researchers ran a first-round RT-PCR on the TCR CDR3 using the HTBI primer set. MiXCR was run by TCRdb on the multiplex PCR reads, yielding one entry per CDR3 protein. The sample lists over 150,000 distinct CDR3 sequences, about 17% occurring once. The germline V gene encodes CDR1 SGHDT and CDR2 YYEEEE. The CDR3 totals 13 residues. V lost 1 base and J lost 2, with 7 bases in between. In this sample, this clonotype turned up many times. Its antigen is not identified. Any patient presenting with uncontrolled infection, other autoimmune disease, pregnancy or lactation was left out. PBMCs were sourced from approximately 9.3 ml fresh peripheral blood.

This TCR came from a woman aged 45-60 years with Graves' hyperthyroidism. V usage is TRBV5-6 and J usage is TRBJ2-7, with a weak D call TRBD2 (5 bases). The sample comprised blood. CDR3 residues: CASSLSGTYEQYF. Written as DNA, the CDR3 is TGTGCCAGCAGCTTGTCCGGGACCTACGAGCAGTACTTC.